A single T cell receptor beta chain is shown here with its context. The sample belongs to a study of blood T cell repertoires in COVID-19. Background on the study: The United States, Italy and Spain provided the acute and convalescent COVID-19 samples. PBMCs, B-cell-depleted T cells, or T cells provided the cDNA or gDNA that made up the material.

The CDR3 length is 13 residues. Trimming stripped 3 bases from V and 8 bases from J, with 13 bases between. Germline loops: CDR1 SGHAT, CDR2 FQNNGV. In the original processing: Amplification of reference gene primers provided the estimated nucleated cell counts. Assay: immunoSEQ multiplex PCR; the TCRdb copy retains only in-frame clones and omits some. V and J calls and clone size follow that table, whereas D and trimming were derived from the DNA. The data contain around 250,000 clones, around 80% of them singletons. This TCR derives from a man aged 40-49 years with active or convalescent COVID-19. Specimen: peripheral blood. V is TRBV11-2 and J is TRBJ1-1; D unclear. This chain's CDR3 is CASSFRTGSEAFF. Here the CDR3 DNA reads TGTGCCAGCAGCTTTCGTACGGGGAGCGAAGCTTTCTTT. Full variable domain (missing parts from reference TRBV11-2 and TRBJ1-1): EAGVAQSPRYKIIEKRQSVAFWCNPISGHATLYWYQQILGQGPKLLIQFQNNGVVDDSQLPKDRFSAERLKGVDSTLKIQPAKLEDSAVYLCASSFRTGSEAFFGQGTRLTVV.